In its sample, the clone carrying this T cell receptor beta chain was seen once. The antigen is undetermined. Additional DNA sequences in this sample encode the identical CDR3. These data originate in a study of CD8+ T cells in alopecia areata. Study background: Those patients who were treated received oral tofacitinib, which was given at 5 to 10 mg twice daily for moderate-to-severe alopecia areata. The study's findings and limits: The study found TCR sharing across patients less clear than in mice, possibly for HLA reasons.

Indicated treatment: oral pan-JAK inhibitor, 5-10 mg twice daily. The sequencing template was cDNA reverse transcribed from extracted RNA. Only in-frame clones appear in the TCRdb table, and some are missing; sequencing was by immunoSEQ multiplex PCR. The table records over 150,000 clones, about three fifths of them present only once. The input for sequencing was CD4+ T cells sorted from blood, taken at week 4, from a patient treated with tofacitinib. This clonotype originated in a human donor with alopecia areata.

Written as DNA, the CDR3 is TGTGCCAGCGGGAGGGGAGAGACCCAGTACTTC. It codes for CASGRGETQYF. J is TRBJ2-5 and V is TRBV2; 7 nucleotides match TRBD2. Trimming at V came to 8 bases and at J to 4 bases, leaving 1 base not matched to a gene. The V gene's germline CDR1 is SNHLY and CDR2 FYNNEI. The CDR3 covers 11 residues. Based on the CDR3 plus reference TRBV2 and TRBJ2-5, the full variable domain is EPEVTQTPSHQVTQMGQEVILRCVPISNHLYFYWYRQILGQKVEFLVSFYNNEISEKSEIFDDQFSVERPDGSNFTLKIRSTKLEDSAMYFCASGRGETQYFGPGTRLLVL.